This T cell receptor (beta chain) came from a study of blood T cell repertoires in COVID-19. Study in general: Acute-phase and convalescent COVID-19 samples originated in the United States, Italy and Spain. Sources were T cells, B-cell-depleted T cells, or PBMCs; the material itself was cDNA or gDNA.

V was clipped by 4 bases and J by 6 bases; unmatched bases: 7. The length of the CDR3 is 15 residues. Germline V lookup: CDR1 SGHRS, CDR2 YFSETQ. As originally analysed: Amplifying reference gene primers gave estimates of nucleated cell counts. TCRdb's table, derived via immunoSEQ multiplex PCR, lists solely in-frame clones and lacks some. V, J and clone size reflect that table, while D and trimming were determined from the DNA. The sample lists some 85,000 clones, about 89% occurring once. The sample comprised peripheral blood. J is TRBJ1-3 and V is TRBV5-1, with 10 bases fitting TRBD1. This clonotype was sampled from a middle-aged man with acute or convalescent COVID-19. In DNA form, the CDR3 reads TGCGCCAGCAGCGGTACCGGGACAGGGGAAAACACCATATATTTT. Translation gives CASSGTGTGENTIYF.